This T cell receptor (beta chain) was captured by sequencing in a study of early T cells in non-severe SARS-CoV-2 infection. Across the study: Bulk RNA isolated from unsorted whole blood underwent sequencing; chains were not paired.

Findings and limits, study-wide: The matching step, a VDJdb search, favored anti-spike CD8 responses and missed private and CD4 specificities.

Points on this clonotype: The antigen is undetermined.

Germline V gene lookup returns CDR1 GTSNPN and CDR2 SVGIG (reference sequence). Trimming took off 8 bases at V and 4 bases at J, with 14 bases between the two ends. The CDR3 totals 13 residues. Attached unique molecular identifiers marked individual cDNA molecules. TCRdb re-called the 5' RACE reads through MiXCR, storing one row per CDR3 protein. The sample lists over 95,000 distinct CDR3 sequences, 15% to 20% occurring once. This receptor was identified in an adult who was a healthcare worker with PCR-confirmed SARS-CoV-2 infection or an uninfected control (not recorded which). The V call is TRBV30, the J call TRBJ2-2; D is possibly TRBD1 (5 bases). Sequenced material: whole blood. CDR3 loop: CAGRGSSTGELFF. The CDR3 region has the DNA TGTGCCGGAAGGGGCTCCTCCACCGGGGAGCTGTTTTTT.